These 9 T cell receptor beta chains originate from one sample sequenced in a study of blood T cell repertoires in COVID-19 (TCRdb year 2020). The library came from the immunoSEQ multiplex PCR assay. In TCRdb, the immuneACCESS table is reduced to in-frame sequences with V and J assigned. These tables do not hold every clone; where another copy was compared, an unresolved V gene accounts for under half, and the others remain unexplained. Here the sample has about 110,000 clones; 83% occur a single time. Together, the top ten hold roughly 20% of the sample. The sequencing input was peripheral blood. All receptors derive from a woman aged 60-75 years with acute or convalescent COVID-19.

V and J are TRBV27 and TRBJ2-7, with 11 bases that match TRBD1. The CDR3 covers 15 residues. CDR1 is MNHEY and CDR2 is SMNVEV in the germline V gene (reference sequence). Unmatched junction bases numbered 7, after V lost 6 bases and J lost 3 bases. The CDR3: CASSLGTGGYYEQYF. The CDR3 DNA reads TGTGCCAGCAGCCTTGGGACAGGGGGTTACTACGAGCAGTACTTC.

This clone showed up just a few times. J is TRBJ2-7 and V is TRBV6-5; tentative D call: TRBD2 (6 bases). Trimming left V 0 bases short and J 6 bases short, with 12 bases between. From germline, CDR1 is MNHEY and CDR2 SVGAGI. The CDR3 length is 14 residues. As DNA, the CDR3 is TGTGCCAGCAGTTACTCGTCGGCGGGGCGCGAGCAGTACTTC. Protein: CASSYSSAGREQYF.

The rearrangement joins TRBV9 to TRBJ2-3; 8 nucleotides line up with TRBD2. The CDR3 is 16 residues long. The germline V gene has CDR1 SGDLS and CDR2 YYNGEE. The ends lost 0 bases at V and 2 bases at J; junction bases unmatched: 5. The CDR3 protein is CASSVVAGGSTDTQYF. CDR3 nucleotide sequence: TGTGCCAGCAGCGTAGTCGCGGGAGGATCCACAGATACGCAGTATTTT.

The genes are TRBV4-3 and TRBJ2-7, with 7 bases identical to TRBD2. The CDR3 runs to 14 residues. Trimming at V came to 1 base and at J to 4 bases, leaving 4 bases not matched to a gene. Germline lookup yields CDR1 LGHNA and CDR2 YSLEER. In nucleotides, the CDR3 is TGCGCCAGCAGCCAAGGCGCTAGCGGATACGAGCAGTACTTC. Encoded protein: CASSQGASGYEQYF.

V gene TRBV6-6 combines with J gene TRBJ1-3, with D perhaps matching TRBD1 (5 bases). V lost 5 bases and J 2 bases, leaving 16 bases between the germline ends. The germline CDR1 and CDR2 sequences are MNHNY and SVGAGI (reference sequence). There are 16 residues in the CDR3. The CDR3 protein is CASSNPSAGAGNTIYF. The CDR3, as DNA: TGTGCCAGCAGTAACCCCAGCGCGGGGGCTGGAAACACCATATATTTT.

The V gene is TRBV6-5, the J gene TRBJ1-5; TRBD1 aligns across 7 bases. Germline V gene sequence: CDR1 MNHEY, CDR2 SVGAGI. CDR3 size: 14 residues. The V segment lost 7 bases and the J segment 6 bases; nucleotides outside the gene matches: 9. The DNA for the CDR3 is TGTGCCAGCATTCTGGACAGGATGGGTCAGCCCCAGCATTTT. Translated: CASILDRMGQPQHF.

The CDR3 DNA reads as TGCGCCAGCAGCTTCGAGGCGGGGAATTCACCCCTCCACTTT. It yields the protein CASSFEAGNSPLHF. This rearrangement joins TRBV5-1 to TRBJ1-6; D unclear. The CDR3 sequence is 14 residues long. V lost 2 bases, J lost 7 bases, and 10 bases lay in between. Per germline, CDR1 SGHRS and CDR2 YFSETQ.

The chain links TRBV9 to TRBJ2-1, with 11 bases lining up with TRBD2. Germline CDR1 and CDR2: SGDLS and YYNGEE. V trimming: 4 bases; J trimming: 5 bases; junction bases outside the gene matches: 11. The CDR3 is made up of 17 amino acids. Here the CDR3 DNA reads TGTGCCAGCAGCAAAAGGGGTGGGGGACTAGCGGACAATGAGCAGTTCTTC. Amino acid sequence: CASSKRGGGLADNEQFF.

The V and J genes are TRBV5-1 and TRBJ2-3, with 11 bases identical to TRBD1. V was pared by 7 bases and J by 0 bases, with 1 base of the junction left unmatched. This CDR3 has 14 residues. Per the germline V gene, CDR1 is SGHRS and CDR2 is YFSETQ. CDR3 nucleotide sequence: TGCGCCAGCGGGACAGGGGGAAGCACAGATACGCAGTATTTT. It encodes CASGTGGSTDTQYF.